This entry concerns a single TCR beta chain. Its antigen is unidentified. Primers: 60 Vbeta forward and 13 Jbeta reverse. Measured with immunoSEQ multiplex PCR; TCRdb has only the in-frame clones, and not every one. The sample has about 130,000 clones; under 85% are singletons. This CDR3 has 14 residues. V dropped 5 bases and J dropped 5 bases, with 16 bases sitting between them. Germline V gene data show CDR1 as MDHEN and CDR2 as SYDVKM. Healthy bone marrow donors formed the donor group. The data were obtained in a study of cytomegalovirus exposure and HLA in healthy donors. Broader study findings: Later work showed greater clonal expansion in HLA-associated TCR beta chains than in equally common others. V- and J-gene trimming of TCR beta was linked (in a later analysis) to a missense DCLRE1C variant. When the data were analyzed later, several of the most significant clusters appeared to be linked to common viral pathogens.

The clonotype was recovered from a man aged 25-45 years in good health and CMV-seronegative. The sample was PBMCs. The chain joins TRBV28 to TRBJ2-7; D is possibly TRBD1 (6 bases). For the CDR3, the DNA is TGTGCCAGCAGTCTACCACAGGGAGTCCACGAGCAGTACTTC. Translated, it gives CASSLPQGVHEQYF.